The clone carrying this T cell receptor (beta chain) has just one count. The sample originates from a study of blood T cell repertoires in COVID-19. Study in general: Both acute and convalescent COVID-19 samples were obtained from the United States, Italy and Spain.

CDR1 and CDR2 from the germline V gene are SNHLY and FYNNEI. The CDR3 spans 12 residues. J was trimmed by 8 bases and V by 6 bases; bases with no gene match: 6. Authors' methods: Nucleated cell number was recorded as an estimate derived from reference gene primer amplification. Data came from immunoSEQ multiplex PCR; TCRdb stores just in-frame clones and leaves some out. The V and J calls and clone size come from that table; D and trimming were worked out from the DNA. The table lists approximately 400,000 clones, more than 75% of them singletons. The clonotype was recovered from a human donor with acute or convalescent COVID-19. The donor label of this sample is uncertain. The material sequenced was peripheral blood. The rearrangement joins TRBV2 to TRBJ1-2; the match to TRBD1 covers 7 bases. CDR3 in amino acids: CASRLTGLGYTF. In nucleotides, the CDR3 is TGTGCCAGCAGATTGACAGGGTTGGGCTACACCTTC.